This TCR delta chain was documented in a study of gamma-delta T cells after stem cell transplantation. Germline V gives CDR1 GEAIGNYY, CDR2 EKD. There are 15 residues in the CDR3. This clone was counted only a few times. The protein TCRdb lists belongs to a much larger clone and differs from this DNA's translation at residue 12, which points to a read error; the protein shown is made from the DNA. TCRdb redid clone calling on the RT-PCR reads using CATT. The sample carries approximately 16,000 delta-chain clones, about 8.6% recorded once. Sequenced input: gamma-delta T cells. The V call is TRDV2, the J call TRDJ1, with TRDD3 identical over 9 bases. The TCR originated in a human donor. It is not recorded whose cells these are; they may come from a transplant donor. CDR3 DNA: TGTGCCTGTGACACCGTTGGGGGATATAGCGATAGACTCATCTTT. This codes for CACDTVGGYSDRLIF.